This TCR beta chain was found in a study of tumor-infiltrating lymphocytes in primary liver carcinoma. Overall study context: There were tumors of stage T1-T3 N0M0, each 4.2 to 10 cm across. Productive TCRbeta read counts per sample ran from roughly 3.6 to 7.1 million and were similar across tissue types. Study observations and caveats: With p = 0.039, the top-250-clone fraction in tumors significantly exceeded that in blood.

TCR beta cDNA was reverse-transcribed from around 0.55 ug of total RNA. The reaction used a constant-region primer and ProtoScript II reverse transcriptase. Libraries covering TCR beta were generated through three nested multiplex PCR rounds (using a slightly modified ARM-PCR). PCR rounds one and two used TRBV1-TRBV30 forward primers with a C-beta reverse primer for roughly 9 cycles each. TCRdb re-derived calls from the multiplex PCR reads in MiXCR, one entry per CDR3 protein. This table has 310,000 or so distinct CDR3 sequences, around three fifths appearing once. Unsorted whole blood served as the source of blood RNA, and germline DNA was extracted as well. The authors collected 4 to 5 milliliters of peripheral blood before surgery. Germline V lookup: CDR1 MDHEN, CDR2 SYDVKM. The CDR3 contains 13 residues. On this clonotype itself: The antigen is undetermined. At one of its ends the junction is not consistent with the germline gene, which may arise from a read error.

Sequencing was performed on peripheral blood. The chain combines TRBV28 with TRBJ2-1; perhaps D is TRBD1 or TRBD2 (5 bases each). The clonotype comes from a woman aged 25 to 39 with primary liver carcinoma and hepatitis B virus infection. CDR3 region: CAISGTVGNEQFF. DNA of the CDR3: TGTGCCATCAGTGGGACCGTGGGGAATGAGCAGTTCTTC.